The entry below gives a single TCR beta chain sequence along with its context. The data were taken from a study of control samples from healthy donors and cancer patients. The CDR3 length is 15 residues. The germline V gene has CDR1 SGHRS and CDR2 YFSETQ. The V segment lost 5 bases and the J segment 5 bases; nucleotides outside the gene matches: 6. The method was immunoSEQ multiplex PCR; TCRdb's version includes in-frame clones alone and lacks a portion of them. The data contain fewer than 90,000 clones, 70% to 90% of them singletons. The sequencing input was blood. The clonotype originates from a woman aged 50 to 60 in good health. The gene calls are TRBV5-1 and TRBJ2-1; 11 bases line up with TRBD2. CDR3 sequence reads: CASSLGTSGNNEQFF. The CDR3 bases are TGCGCCAGCAGTCTTGGGACTAGCGGCAACAATGAGCAGTTCTTC.